This T cell receptor (beta chain) was sequenced in a study of blood T cell repertoires in COVID-19. Study overall: From the United States, Italy and Spain came samples of acute and convalescent COVID-19.

Germline CDR1 SGHTS, CDR2 YDEGEE. Trimming took off 6 bases at V and 1 base at J, with 19 bases between the two ends. The CDR3 extends over 16 amino acids. Assay used: immunoSEQ multiplex PCR; TCRdb lists only in-frame clones, some missing. The sample includes 150,000 to 200,000 clones, 82% of them seen just once. Sequenced input: peripheral blood. J is TRBJ1-1 and V is TRBV5-8, with a tentative D call TRBD1 (5 bases). This TCR derives from a woman between 65 and 79 years old with acute or convalescent COVID-19. This CDR3 is CASTNPYRGGNTEAFF. The CDR3 nucleotides are TGTGCCAGCACCAATCCATACCGGGGGGGGAACACTGAAGCTTTCTTT. Full variable domain (outside the CDR3, taken from reference TRBV5-8 and TRBJ1-1): EAGVTQSPTHLIKTRGQQATLRCSPISGHTSVYWYQQALGLGLQFLLWYDEGEERNRGNFPPRFSGRQFPNYSSELNVNALELEDSALYLCASTNPYRGGNTEAFFGQGTRLTVV.